This T cell receptor beta chain was identified in a study of blood T cell repertoires in COVID-19. Study-level information: COVID-19 samples from acute and convalescent phases originated in the United States, Italy and Spain. In each case, the material was cDNA or gDNA derived from T cells, B-cell-depleted T cells, or PBMCs.

CDR3 length: 19 amino acids. From germline, CDR1 is MNHEY and CDR2 SMNVEV (reference sequence). V gave up 3 bases and J gave up 7 bases; unmatched junction bases: 16. In the study's own analysis: Reference gene primer amplification yielded estimated nucleated cell counts. TCRdb's copy holds only in-frame clones and misses some; the assay was immunoSEQ multiplex PCR. V, J and clone size are taken as reported in that table, and D and trimming were inferred from the DNA itself. The profile shows approximately 120,000 clones, nearly 90% of them singletons. The TCR comes from a woman older than 75 with acute or convalescent COVID-19. The sample was peripheral blood. This chain connects TRBV27 to TRBJ2-2, with 11 bases matching TRBD2. CDR3 in amino acids: CASSFRLAGGKGLNGELFF. The CDR3 bases are TGTGCCAGCAGTTTTCGGCTAGCGGGGGGCAAGGGGTTAAACGGGGAGCTGTTTTTT.